This entry concerns a single T cell receptor beta chain. No antigen is known for it. This sample is part of a study of long-term antiretroviral therapy in people with HIV. Findings and caveats of the study: Diversity measured after ART increased yet remained under transplant donor controls. At every time point, clones expanded before ART dominated the repertoire. HIV repertoires spanned narrower CDR3 length ranges than controls.

A minimum of one pre-ART and two post-ART PBMC samples existed for each donor. This CDR3 region has 17 residues. The germline CDR1 and CDR2 sequences are LNHDA and SQIVND (reference sequence). Trimming took 3 bases from V and 0 from J; bases not matched to a gene: 9. Assay version v3.0 of immunoSEQ was used, and it was run at survey level. The table came from immunoSEQ multiplex PCR; TCRdb's copy has only in-frame clones and leaves some out. The sample has tens of thousands of clones, approximately 82% seen once; the top ten hold around 10%. The chain recombines TRBV19 with TRBJ2-3, with 7 bases aligning to TRBD2. The TCR sequence derives from a man aged 35 to 55 with HIV. The source material was unsorted PBMCs, sampled 2.4 years after starting antiretroviral therapy. The chain's CDR3 is CASSMGSGRASTDTQYF. In DNA, the CDR3 is TGTGCCAGTAGTATGGGGAGTGGGAGGGCAAGCACAGATACGCAGTATTTT.